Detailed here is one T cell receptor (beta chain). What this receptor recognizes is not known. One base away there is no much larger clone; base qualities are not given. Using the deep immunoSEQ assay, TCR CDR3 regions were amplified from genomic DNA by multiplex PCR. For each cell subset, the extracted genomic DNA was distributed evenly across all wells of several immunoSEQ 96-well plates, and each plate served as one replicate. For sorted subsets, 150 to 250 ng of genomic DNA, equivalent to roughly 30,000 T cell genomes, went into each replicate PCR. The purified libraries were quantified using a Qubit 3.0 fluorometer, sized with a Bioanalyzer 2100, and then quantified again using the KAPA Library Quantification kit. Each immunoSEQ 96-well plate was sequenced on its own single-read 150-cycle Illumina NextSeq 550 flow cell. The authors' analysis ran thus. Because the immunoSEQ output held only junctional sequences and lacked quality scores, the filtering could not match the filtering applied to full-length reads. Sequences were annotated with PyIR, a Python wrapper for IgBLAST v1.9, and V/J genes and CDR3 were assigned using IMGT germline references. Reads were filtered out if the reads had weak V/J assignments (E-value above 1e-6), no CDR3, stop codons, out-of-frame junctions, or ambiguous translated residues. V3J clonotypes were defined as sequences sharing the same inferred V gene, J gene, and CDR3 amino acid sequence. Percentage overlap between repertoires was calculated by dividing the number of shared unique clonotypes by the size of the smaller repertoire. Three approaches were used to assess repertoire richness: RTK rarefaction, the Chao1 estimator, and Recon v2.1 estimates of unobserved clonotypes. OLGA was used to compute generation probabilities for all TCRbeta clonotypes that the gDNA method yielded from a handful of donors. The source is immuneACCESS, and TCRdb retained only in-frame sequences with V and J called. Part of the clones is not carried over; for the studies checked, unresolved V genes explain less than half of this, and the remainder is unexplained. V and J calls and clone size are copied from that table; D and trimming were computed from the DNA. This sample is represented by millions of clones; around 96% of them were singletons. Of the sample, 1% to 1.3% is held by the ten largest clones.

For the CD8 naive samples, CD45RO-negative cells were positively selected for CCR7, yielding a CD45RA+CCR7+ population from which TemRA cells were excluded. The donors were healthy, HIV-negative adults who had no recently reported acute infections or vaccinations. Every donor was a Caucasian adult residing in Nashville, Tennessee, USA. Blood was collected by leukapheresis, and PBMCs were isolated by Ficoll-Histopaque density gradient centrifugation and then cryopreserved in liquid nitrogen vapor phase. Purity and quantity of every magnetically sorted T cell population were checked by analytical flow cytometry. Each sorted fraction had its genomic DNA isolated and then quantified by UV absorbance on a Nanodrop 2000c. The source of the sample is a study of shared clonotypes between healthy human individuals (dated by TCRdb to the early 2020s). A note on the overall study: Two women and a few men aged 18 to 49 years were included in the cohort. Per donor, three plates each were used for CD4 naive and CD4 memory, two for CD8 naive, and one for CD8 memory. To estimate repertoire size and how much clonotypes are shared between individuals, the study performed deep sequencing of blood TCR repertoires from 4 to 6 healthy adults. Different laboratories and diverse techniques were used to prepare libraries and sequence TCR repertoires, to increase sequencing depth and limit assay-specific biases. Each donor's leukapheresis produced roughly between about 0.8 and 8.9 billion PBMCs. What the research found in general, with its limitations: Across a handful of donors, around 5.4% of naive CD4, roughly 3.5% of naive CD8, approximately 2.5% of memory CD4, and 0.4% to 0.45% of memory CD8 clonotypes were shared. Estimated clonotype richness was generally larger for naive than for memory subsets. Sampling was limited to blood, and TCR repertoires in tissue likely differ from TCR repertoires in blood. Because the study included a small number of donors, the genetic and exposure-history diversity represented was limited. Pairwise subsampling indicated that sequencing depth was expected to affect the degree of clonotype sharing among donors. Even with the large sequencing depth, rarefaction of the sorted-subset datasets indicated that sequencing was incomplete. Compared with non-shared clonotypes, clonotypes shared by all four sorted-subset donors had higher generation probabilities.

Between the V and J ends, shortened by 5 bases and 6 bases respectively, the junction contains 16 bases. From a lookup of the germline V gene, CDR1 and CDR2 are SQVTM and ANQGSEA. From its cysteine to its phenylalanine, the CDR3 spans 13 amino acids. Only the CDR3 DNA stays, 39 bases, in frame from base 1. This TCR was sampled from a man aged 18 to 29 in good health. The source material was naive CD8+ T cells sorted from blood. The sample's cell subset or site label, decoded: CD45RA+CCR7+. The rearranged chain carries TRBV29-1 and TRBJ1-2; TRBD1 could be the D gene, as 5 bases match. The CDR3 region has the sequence CSVPLGGADGYTF. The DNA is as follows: TGCAGCGTTCCCCTCGGTGGGGCGGATGGCTACACCTTC.